This TCR beta chain was sequenced for a study of identical twins. A few counts support this clonotype. The antigen is unknown. Per germline, CDR1 ENHRY and CDR2 SYGVKD. The CDR3 sequence is 13 residues long. Deletions cut 6 bases from V and 4 bases from J, with 9 bases between. Unique molecular identifiers were in the cDNA, with template-switch universal primer binding. In TCRdb, the 5' RACE reads were re-called with MiXCR into one record per CDR3 protein. The data hold about 530,000 distinct CDR3 sequences, with over 12% observed a single time. Notes on the study in general: The models gave estimates that fell short of the out-of-frame TCR alpha sharing seen in monozygotic twins.

These data were likewise used in another study, on yellow fever vaccine responses in identical twins.

Sequencing was carried out using CD4+ T cells sorted from blood. This TCR was sampled from a woman aged 18-29 years in good health. This chain connects TRBV10-3 to TRBJ2-2; TRBD2 is a possible D gene (5 bases). This CDR3 reads CAISPGVTGELFF. The DNA for the CDR3 is TGTGCCATCAGCCCCGGGGTCACCGGGGAGCTGTTTTTT.